Below are 7 T cell receptor beta chains sequenced from a single sample in a study of response to subunit inactivated influenza vaccine. TCRdb used MiXCR to reprocess the RT-PCR reads, holding one entry per CDR3 protein. The table includes approximately 520,000 distinct CDR3 sequences, 15% to 20% detected once. This material consisted of CD4+ T cells sorted from PBMCs, taken roughly 24 months after vaccination. These receptors came from a man between 50 and 70 years old who received an inactivated influenza vaccine.

This clonotype came up many times. V gene TRBV7-9 combines with J gene TRBJ2-2, with D maybe TRBD2 (6 bases). Trimming removed 6 bases at V and 1 base at J, with 15 bases between. Germline CDR1 and CDR2: SEHNR and FQNEAQ (reference sequence). The length of the CDR3 is 16 residues. The CDR3 sequence: CASRVSGNLNTGELFF. Written as DNA, the CDR3 is TGTGCCAGCAGGGTTAGCGGAAACCTGAACACCGGGGAGCTGTTTTTT.

Only a few counts were recorded for this clonotype. The chain couples TRBV7-8 to TRBJ1-4; unclear D gene. This CDR3 region has 16 residues. The V end lost 1 base, the J end lost 7 bases, and 16 bases lay between the germline ends. Germline values: CDR1 SGHVS, CDR2 FQNEAQ. CDR3 sequence: CASSLGHRVLFEKLFF. Here the CDR3 DNA reads TGTGCCAGCAGCTTAGGACACCGGGTCCTATTTGAAAAACTGTTTTTT.

In its sample, this clonotype was seen a few times. The chain links TRBV19 to TRBJ2-1; the D gene could be TRBD1 or TRBD2 (5 bases each). Looked up from germline, CDR1 is LNHDA and CDR2 is SQIVND (reference sequence). The CDR3 is 13 residues long. V lost 3 bases and J 7 bases, leaving 10 bases between the germline ends. The CDR3 region has the DNA TGTGCCAGTAGTATCTTCAGGGAGAATGAGCAGTTCTTC. It encodes CASSIFRENEQFF.

The V and J genes are TRBV6-2 or TRBV6-3 and TRBJ2-7; 8 bases align to TRBD1. This CDR3 has 15 amino acids. V dropped 2 bases and J dropped 1; count of bases not matched to a gene: 4. Germline assignment: CDR1 MNHEY and CDR2 SVGEGT. CDR3 in amino acids: CASSYMDRESYEQYF. DNA of the CDR3: TGTGCCAGCAGTTACATGGACAGGGAATCCTACGAGCAGTACTTC.

This clonotype was recorded a few times. The chain links TRBV5-1 to TRBJ1-1, with a tentative D call TRBD1 (5 bases). Trimming cost V 6 bases and J 6 bases, with 18 bases left between them. Germline CDR1 SGHRS, CDR2 YFSETQ. The CDR3 loop spans 14 amino acids. CDR3 nucleotide sequence: TGCGCCAGCAACTGGGTCGGAGGGGAATCTGAAGCTTTCTTT. It translates to CASNWVGGESEAFF.

A few counts support this clonotype. The chain uses TRBV3-1 and TRBJ2-1, with D uncertain. From germline, CDR1 is LGHDT and CDR2 YNNKEL (reference sequence). The V end lost 0 bases, the J end lost 4 bases, and 10 bases lay between the germline ends. CDR3 length: 15 residues. The CDR3 DNA is TGTGCCAGCAGCCAAGATGTGGGCCTTTACAATGAGCAGTTCTTC. Protein product: CASSQDVGLYNEQFF.

The chain recombines TRBV7-2 with TRBJ2-7, with 13 bases matching TRBD2. This CDR3 spans 15 amino acids. Germline V CDR1 and CDR2: SGHTA, FQGNSA. V dropped 4 bases and J dropped 3; count of bases not matched to a gene: 3. The CDR3 DNA follows: TGTGCCAGCAGCTGGGGGACTAGCGGGGTCTACGAGCAGTACTTC. This encodes CASSWGTSGVYEQYF.